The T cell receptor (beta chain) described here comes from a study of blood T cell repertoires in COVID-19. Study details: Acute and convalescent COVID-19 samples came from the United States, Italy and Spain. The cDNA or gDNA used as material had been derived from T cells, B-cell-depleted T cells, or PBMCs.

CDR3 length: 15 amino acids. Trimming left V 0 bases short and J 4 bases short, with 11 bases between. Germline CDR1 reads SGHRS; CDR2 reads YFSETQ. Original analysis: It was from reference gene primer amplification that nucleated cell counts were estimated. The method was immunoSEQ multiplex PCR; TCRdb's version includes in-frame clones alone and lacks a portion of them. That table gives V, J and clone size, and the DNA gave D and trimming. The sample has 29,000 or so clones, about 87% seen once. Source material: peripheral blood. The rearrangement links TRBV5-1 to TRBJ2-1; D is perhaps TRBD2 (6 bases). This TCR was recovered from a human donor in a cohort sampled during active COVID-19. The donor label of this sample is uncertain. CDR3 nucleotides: TGCGCCAGCAGCTTGGGTGGACTACATTACAATGAGCAGTTCTTC. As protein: CASSLGGLHYNEQFF.